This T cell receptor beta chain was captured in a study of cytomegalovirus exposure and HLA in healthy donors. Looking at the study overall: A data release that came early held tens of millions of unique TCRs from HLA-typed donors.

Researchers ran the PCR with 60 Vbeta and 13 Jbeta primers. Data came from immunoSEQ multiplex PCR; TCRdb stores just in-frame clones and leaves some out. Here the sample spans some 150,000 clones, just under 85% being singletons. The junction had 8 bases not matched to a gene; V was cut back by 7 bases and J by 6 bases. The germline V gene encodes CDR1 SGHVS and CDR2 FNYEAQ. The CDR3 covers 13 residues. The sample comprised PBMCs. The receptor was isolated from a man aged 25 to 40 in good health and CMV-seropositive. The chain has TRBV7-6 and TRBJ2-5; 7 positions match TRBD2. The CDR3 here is CASNLGGGKTQYF. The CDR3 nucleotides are TGTGCCAGCAATTTGGGGGGGGGAAAGACCCAGTACTTC. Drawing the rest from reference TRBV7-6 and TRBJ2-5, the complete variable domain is GAGVSQSPRYKVTKRGQDVALRCDPISGHVSLYWYRQALGQGPEFLTYFNYEAQQDKSGLPNDRFSAERPEGSISTLTIQRTEQRDSAMYRCASNLGGGKTQYFGPGTRLLVL.